A single sample is the source of the 11 T cell receptor beta chains below, sequenced in a study of post-analysis software for immune sequencing data. Study-level results: TRBV segments more frequent in patients than in controls numbered roughly five and included TRBV5-6, TRBV5-1 and TRBV20-1.

Prepared TCR beta cDNA libraries contained unique molecular identifiers. TCRdb used MiXCR to reprocess the PCR reads, holding one entry per CDR3 protein. The sample includes 650,000 to 850,000 distinct CDR3 sequences, around 42% of them seen just once. These receptors have no identified antigens. The sequenced material came from blood. The receptors were sampled from a girl aged 10 to 17 with multiple sclerosis.

This clonotype turned up a few times. The chain carries TRBV7-2 and TRBJ2-7; D is possibly TRBD1 (5 bases). This CDR3 region has 15 residues. Germline values: CDR1 SGHTA, CDR2 FQGNSA. V was clipped by 0 bases and J by 4 bases, with 13 bases between them. The CDR3 nucleotides read TGTGCCAGCAGCTTAGCGGACACAGCCACTTACGAGCAGTACTTC. Its protein product is CASSLADTATYEQYF.

The chain has TRBV7-9 and TRBJ2-4; a weak D match, TRBD2 (5 bases). The end of the DNA fits TRBJ2-7 better, so the J call may be wrong. Germline CDR1 SEHNR, CDR2 FQNEAQ (reference sequence). This CDR3 spans 16 amino acids. CDR3 sequence: CASSSNQGPADYEQYF. The CDR3 DNA follows: TGTGCCAGCAGCTCGAACCAAGGACCAGCGGACTACGAGCAGTACTTC.

The rearrangement joins TRBV4-3 to TRBJ2-2; D may be TRBD2 (6 bases). The germline gives CDR1 LGHNA, CDR2 YSLEER. Trimming removed 1 base at V and 5 bases at J, with 14 bases between. The CDR3 is 16 residues long. The CDR3 spells CASSQGAGTPTGELFF. CDR3 in DNA: TGCGCCAGCAGCCAAGGCGCCGGGACTCCAACCGGGGAGCTGTTTTTT.

A few counts support this clonotype. The genes are TRBV5-4 and TRBJ2-7; unclear D gene. Trimming cost V 0 bases and J 0 bases, with 13 bases left between them. This CDR3 has 16 amino acids. CDR1 SGHNT and CDR2 YYREEE come from the germline V gene (reference sequence). CDR3 protein: CASSLGAGDTSYEQYF. For the CDR3, the DNA is TGTGCCAGCAGCTTGGGGGCCGGAGATACCTCCTACGAGCAGTACTTC. Complete variable domain (other parts from reference TRBV5-4 and TRBJ2-7): ETGVTQSPTHLIKTRGQQVTLRCSSQSGHNTVSWYQQALGQGPQFIFQYYREEENGRGNFPPRFSGLQFPNYSSELNVNALELDDSALYLCASSLGAGDTSYEQYFGPGTRLTVT.

The sample holds a few counts of this clonotype. This chain joins TRBV15 and TRBJ2-7; TRBD2 might be the D (6 bases). Trimming removed 3 bases at V and 0 bases at J, with 12 bases between. The CDR3 is 15 residues long. Germline V gene sequence: CDR1 LNHNV, CDR2 YYDKDF (reference sequence). The CDR3 loop is CATSSQEGSSYEQYF. DNA of the CDR3: TGTGCCACCAGCAGTCAGGAGGGGAGCTCCTACGAGCAGTACTTC.

This clonotype has a handful of counts. The V call is TRBV6-1, the J call TRBJ2-1; 8 bases fit TRBD2. CDR3 length equals 21 residues. Trimming removed 6 bases from V and 5 bases from J; junction bases left unmatched: 27. CDR1 and CDR2 from the germline V gene are MNHNS and SASEGT. The CDR3 coding sequence is TGTGCCAGCAGCACCCTACCGGGACACCCTTGGGCTAGCGGGCTAAACAATGAGCAGTTCTTC. Its translation is CASSTLPGHPWASGLNNEQFF.

The V call is TRBV20-1, the J call TRBJ1-2, with 8 bases fitting TRBD1. This CDR3 is built from 16 residues. The V gene's germline CDR1 is DFQATT and CDR2 SNEGSKA (reference sequence). With 1 base clipped from V and 4 bases from J, the junction kept 11 bases outside the gene matches. CDR3 sequence: CSARVSAGQGAYGYTF. The CDR3 nucleotides are TGCAGTGCTAGAGTTTCCGCCGGACAGGGCGCCTATGGCTACACCTTC.

This sequence joins TRBV27 and TRBJ1-5, with D unresolved. The CDR3 has 16 amino acids. Trimming cost V 3 bases and J 1 base, with 13 bases left between them. Germline V lookup: CDR1 MNHEY, CDR2 SMNVEV (reference sequence). This chain's CDR3 is CASSFKAGVSNQPQHF. Written as DNA, the CDR3 is TGTGCCAGCAGTTTTAAGGCAGGAGTCAGCAATCAGCCCCAGCATTTT.

The chain uses TRBV20-1 and TRBJ2-5; either TRBD1 or TRBD2 may fit D (5 bases each). The V end lost 7 bases, the J end lost 0 bases, and 9 bases lay between the germline ends. CDR1 is DFQATT and CDR2 is SNEGSKA in the germline V gene (reference sequence). The CDR3 length is 12 residues. This chain's CDR3 is CSGMGHQETQYF. Written as DNA, the CDR3 is TGCAGTGGGATGGGACACCAAGAGACCCAGTACTTC.

The chain recombines TRBV7-9 with TRBJ1-2; TRBD1 aligns across 8 bases. Germline CDR1 reads SEHNR; CDR2 reads FQNEAQ (reference sequence). This CDR3 is 15 amino acids long. Trimming at V came to 4 bases and at J to 6 bases, leaving 10 bases not matched to a gene. The CDR3 spells CASSWRQGISNGYTF. The CDR3 DNA follows: TGTGCCAGCAGCTGGCGACAGGGGATAAGCAATGGCTACACCTTC.

The sample holds a few counts of this clonotype. V and J are TRBV5-1 and TRBJ2-1; 7 nucleotides align to TRBD2. Germline loops: CDR1 SGHRS, CDR2 YFSETQ. The CDR3 totals 12 residues. The trim removed 6 bases at V and 12 bases at J, leaving 9 bases unmatched. DNA of the CDR3: TGCGCCAGCACCGAGACTAGCCGGGGGCAGTTCTTC. It encodes CASTETSRGQFF.